This entry concerns a single T cell receptor (beta chain). Germline values: CDR1 MDHEN, CDR2 SYDVKM. CDR3 size: 14 residues. Trimming stripped 9 bases from V and 1 base from J, with 13 bases between. Some clones are missing from TCRdb's copy, which holds only in-frame ones; the method was immunoSEQ multiplex PCR. This table holds roughly 54,000 clones, around 97% found once. This sample was included in a study of control samples from healthy donors and cancer patients. The source material was blood. V and J are TRBV28 and TRBJ1-5; TRBD1 might be the D (5 bases). This TCR came from a woman in her 30s in good health. CDR3 loop: CASRLGGSNQPQHF. The CDR3 DNA sequence: TGTGCCAGTAGATTGGGGGGGAGCAATCAGCCCCAGCATTTT.